Below, 28 T cell receptor beta chains from the same sample are listed, as sequenced in a study of T cells in women clearing cervical HPV infection. The assay was immunoSEQ multiplex PCR, and TCRdb's table has in-frame clones only and misses some. The table lists fewer than 35,000 clones, with about 4.6% in the top ten. Sample: blood buffy coat. The receptors were gathered from a woman aged 18 to 75 with a cervical HPV16 infection that either progressed to CIN3+ or cleared (not recorded which).

CDR3 sequence: CASSFRGVNTEAFF. CDR3 DNA, as far as it was read: TGTGCCAGCAGCTTCAGGGGGGTCAACACTGAA. This chain uses TRBV11-3 with TRBJ1-1, with 7 bases aligning to TRBD1. The missing CDR3 end, 3 residues past where the read stops, is filled in from the germline J gene. The CDR3 consists of 14 residues. Unmatched junction bases numbered 3, after V lost 3 bases and J lost 2 bases. CDR1 and CDR2 from the germline V gene are SGHNT and YENEEA.

Remarks on this clone: Sequencing ends 3 residues short of the CDR3 end; the germline J gene provides the rest. The V and J genes are TRBV6-1 and TRBJ2-7, with TRBD1 as a possible D gene (5 bases). V was shortened by 0 bases and J by 6 bases, with 15 bases between the two germline ends. The CDR3 length is 15 residues. Germline CDR1 and CDR2: MNHNS and SASEGT. CDR3 DNA (partial): TGTGCCAGCAGTGAAGCGCTGGGGCCTGGAAGCGAG. Protein sequence: CASSEALGPGSE. The CDR3, in full, reads CASSEALGPGSEQYF.

Points on this clone: The missing CDR3 end, 3 residues past where the read stops, is filled in from the germline J gene. The rearrangement links TRBV2 to TRBJ2-3, with TRBD2 matching over 13 bases. This CDR3 spans 16 amino acids. With 2 bases clipped from V and 3 bases from J, the junction kept 2 bases outside the gene matches. From germline, CDR1 is SNHLY and CDR2 FYNNEI. This CDR3 is CASSERTSGSTDTQYF. The covered CDR3 bases are TGTGCCAGCAGTGAAAGGACTAGCGGGAGTACAGATACG. The whole variable domain, remainder taken from reference TRBV2 and TRBJ2-3, is EPEVTQTPSHQVTQMGQEVILRCVPISNHLYFYWYRQILGQKVEFLVSFYNNEISEKSEIFDDQFSVERPDGSNFTLKIRSTKLEDSAMYFCASSERTSGSTDTQYFGPGTRLTVL.

As regards this clone: The read ends 3 residues before the CDR3 terminus; that terminus is restored from the germline J gene. J is TRBJ2-2 and V is TRBV5-1; TRBD1 matches at 9 bases. Germline V gene data show CDR1 as SGHRS and CDR2 as YFSETQ. CDR3 length: 16 amino acids. The ends lost 4 bases at V and 4 bases at J; junction bases unmatched: 8. The covered CDR3 bases are TGCGCCAGCAGCCCCGGGGGGACAGGGCGCACCGGGGAG. Protein: CASSPGGTGRTGE. The entire CDR3 is CASSPGGTGRTGELFF. Full variable domain (missing parts from reference TRBV5-1 and TRBJ2-2): KAGVTQTPRYLIKTRGQQVTLSCSPISGHRSVSWYQQTPGQGLQFLFEYFSETQRNKGNFPGRFSGRQFSNSRSEMNVSTLELGDSALYLCASSPGGTGRTGELFFGEGSRLTVL.

Turning to this clone: A read error may produce the germline difference seen at one junction end. The read is 3 residues too short to cover the CDR3 end, so that end is filled in from the germline J gene. This same CDR3 is encoded by further DNA sequences in the sample. The chain has TRBV30 and TRBJ1-3, with 8 bases identical to TRBD1. Germline V gives CDR1 GTSNPN, CDR2 SVGIG (reference sequence). The CDR3 is 15 residues long. This CDR3 reads CAWSGTGRSGNTIYF. CDR3 DNA, as far as it was read: TGTGCCTGGAGTGGGACAGGGCGCTCTGGAAACACT.

The CDR3 region is CASRRGAQPQHF. The CDR3 bases that were read are TGTGCCAGCAGGAGAGGGGCTCAGCCC. The genes are TRBV12-3 or TRBV12-4 and TRBJ1-5, with a possible D match to TRBD1 (5 bases). Read sequence stops 3 residues before the CDR3 end, and the germline J gene provides the missing end. The CDR3 sequence is 12 residues long. Trimming stripped 6 bases from V and 6 bases from J, with 9 bases between.

As regards this clone: The CDR3 extends 3 residues past the end of the read, so its final part is completed from the germline J gene. This chain connects TRBV6-2 or TRBV6-3 to TRBJ1-2; 10 bases are shared with TRBD1. Per germline, CDR1 MNHEY and CDR2 SVGEGT. There are 15 residues in the CDR3. The DNA read from the CDR3 is TGTGCCAGCACCATACCGGGACAGGGGTATGGAGAC. Encoded protein: CASTIPGQGYGD. From start to end, the CDR3 is CASTIPGQGYGDYTF.

A note on this clone: The CDR3 extends 3 residues past the end of the read, so its final part is completed from the germline J gene. The chain recombines TRBV18 with TRBJ1-2; D ambiguous. The CDR3 has 14 amino acids. CDR1 is KGHSH and CDR2 is LQKENI in the germline V gene. CDR3 residues: CASSPIDGRGDYTF. The sequenced CDR3 bases are TGTGCCAGCTCACCAATCGACGGCCGGGGTGAC.

About this clone: The read terminates 3 residues ahead of where the CDR3 ends, so the germline J gene completes it. The rearrangement uses TRBV2 and TRBJ1-1; no definite D call. This CDR3 has 14 residues. Trimming stripped 2 bases from V and 2 bases from J, with 9 bases between. Germline CDR1 SNHLY, CDR2 FYNNEI. CDR3 DNA (partial): TGTGCCAGCAGTGAACGCGGGAGTAACACTGAA. This codes for CASSERGSNTE. Given in full, the CDR3 is CASSERGSNTEAFF. The entire variable domain, with the rest obtained from reference TRBV2 and TRBJ1-1, is as follows: EPEVTQTPSHQVTQMGQEVILRCVPISNHLYFYWYRQILGQKVEFLVSFYNNEISEKSEIFDDQFSVERPDGSNFTLKIRSTKLEDSAMYFCASSERGSNTEAFFGQGTRLTVV.

Notes on this clone: The CDR3 end falls 3 residues outside the read, so it is completed with the germline J gene. The V gene is TRBV29-1, the J gene TRBJ2-2, with TRBD1 as a possible D gene (6 bases). Germline CDR1 SQVTM, CDR2 ANQGSEA. Trimming pared 4 bases from V and 7 bases from J, leaving 10 bases between. This CDR3 comprises 12 residues. The CDR3 is CSVGSGVGELFF. The DNA read from the CDR3 is TGCAGCGTTGGATCAGGGGTCGGGGAG.

About this clone: The observed sequence ends 3 residues before the CDR3 terminus, with the missing tail filled in from the germline J gene. The chain combines TRBV30 with TRBJ1-1, with a weak D call TRBD1 (5 bases). Germline CDR1 GTSNPN, CDR2 SVGIG (reference sequence). This CDR3 region has 13 residues. Trimming removed 4 bases from V and 1 base from J, with 10 bases in between. The CDR3 is CAWTDGGNTEAFF. CDR3 DNA (partial): TGTGCCTGGACCGACGGGGGGAACACTGAA.

Concerning this clone itself: From the germline J gene comes the end of the CDR3, since the read stops 3 residues before it. The V gene is TRBV13, the J gene TRBJ2-3; possibly TRBD2 for D (5 bases). CDR3 length equals 15 residues. Germline-derived CDR1 and CDR2 are PRHDT and FYEKMQ (reference sequence). CDR3 bases read: TGTGCCAGCAGCTTATCGCGGGTAGCGAAAGAGACG. It codes for CASSLSRVAKET. The whole CDR3 protein reads CASSLSRVAKETQYF.

A remark on this clone: Read data end 3 residues before the CDR3 end; the end is taken from the germline J gene. The chain carries TRBV6-2 or TRBV6-3 and TRBJ2-4, with a possible D match to TRBD2 (5 bases). This CDR3 is 14 amino acids long. Germline CDR1 MNHEY, CDR2 SVGEGT. CDR3 in amino acids: CASRSLDRDYGQYF. The sequenced part of the CDR3 DNA is TGTGCCAGCAGGTCCCTTGACCGCGACTATGGT.

Turning to this clone: Read coverage stops 3 residues before the CDR3 terminus; the germline J gene supplies the remainder. The chain links TRBV30 to TRBJ1-3; D is undetermined. Germline V gives CDR1 GTSNPN, CDR2 SVGIG (reference sequence). The CDR3 sequence is 13 residues long. Trimming removed 3 bases at V and 8 bases at J, with 14 bases between. The CDR3: CAWSVQRLDTIYF. CDR3 DNA (partial): TGTGCCTGGAGCGTACAGCGGTTAGACACC.

On this clone: The read is 3 residues too short to cover the CDR3 end, so that end is filled in from the germline J gene. The V call is TRBV11-3, the J call TRBJ1-1; D is unclear. The CDR3 contains 11 residues. V dropped 6 bases and J dropped 7 bases, with 9 bases sitting between them. CDR1 is SGHNT, CDR2 YENEEA, per germline. Incomplete CDR3 DNA: TGTGCCAGCAGGGGCCTTAGTGAA. Translated, it gives CASRGLSE. The whole CDR3 sequence reads CASRGLSEAFF.

Concerning this clone: The read terminates 3 residues before the CDR3 end, so the remaining end is supplied by the germline J gene. The chain employs TRBV9 and TRBJ2-3; TRBD2 agrees at 10 bases. This CDR3 is built from 18 residues. Germline-derived CDR1 and CDR2 are SGDLS and YYNGEE. Partial CDR3 DNA: TGTGCCAGCAGCCCAGGACAGGGATCAAGCGGGAGGGATGAGACG. Translation: CASSPGQGSSGRDET. The whole CDR3 reads CASSPGQGSSGRDETQYF. Based on the CDR3 plus reference TRBV9 and TRBJ2-3, the full variable domain is DSGVTQTPKHLITATGQRVTLRCSPRSGDLSVYWYQQSLDQGLQFLIQYYNGEERAKGNILERFSAQQFPDLHSELNLSSLELGDSALYFCASSPGQGSSGRDETQYFGPGTRLTVL.

Turning to this clone: Coverage ceases 3 residues before the CDR3 finishes, and the germline J gene fills in the end. The chain has TRBV13 and TRBJ1-1; D uncertain. The V gene's germline CDR1 is PRHDT and CDR2 FYEKMQ (reference sequence). This CDR3 is built from 14 residues. V was pared by 0 bases and J by 3 bases, with 8 bases between. Partial CDR3 DNA: TGTGCCAGCAGCTTAGGGGAAAGGGACACTGAA. It is translated as CASSLGERDTE. The CDR3 in its entirety is CASSLGERDTEAFF.

Concerning this clone: The read finishes 3 residues shy of the CDR3 end, and the germline J gene is used to complete it. The chain employs TRBV5-6 and TRBJ2-2; unclear D gene. The CDR3 totals 13 residues. CDR1 SGHDT and CDR2 YYEEEE come from the germline V gene. The V end lost 1 base, the J end lost 4 bases, and 5 bases lay between the germline ends. CDR3: CASSLSGTGELFF. Incomplete CDR3 DNA: TGTGCCAGCAGCTTGTCCGGCACCGGGGAG.

In regard to this clone: The read comes to an end 3 residues before the CDR3 does, leaving the germline J gene to fill in the end. The genes are TRBV5-1 and TRBJ1-5, with a weak D call TRBD1 (5 bases). The length of the CDR3 is 15 residues. The V end lost 1 base, the J end lost 1 base, and 9 bases lay between the germline ends. Germline-derived CDR1 and CDR2 are SGHRS and YFSETQ. The CDR3 region is CASSLQGQSNQPQHF. CDR3 DNA (partial): TGCGCCAGCAGCTTGCAGGGCCAAAGCAATCAGCCC. The variable domain in full, completed from reference TRBV5-1 and TRBJ1-5, reads KAGVTQTPRYLIKTRGQQVTLSCSPISGHRSVSWYQQTPGQGLQFLFEYFSETQRNKGNFPGRFSGRQFSNSRSEMNVSTLELGDSALYLCASSLQGQSNQPQHFGDGTRLSIL.

On this clone itself: The CDR3 end falls 3 residues outside the read, so it is completed with the germline J gene. The V gene is TRBV20-1, the J gene TRBJ2-2; D might be TRBD1 (6 bases). The CDR3 extends over 12 amino acids. Germline V CDR1 and CDR2: DFQATT, SNEGSKA (reference sequence). CDR3 amino acids: CSARSGDEKLFF. The sequenced part of the CDR3 DNA is TGCAGTGCTAGATCAGGGGATGAAAAG.

The CDR3 DNA, read in part, is TGTGCCTGGGGTGGGGACAGGGACAATCAGCCC. Translation: CAWGGDRDNQP. The complete CDR3 protein is CAWGGDRDNQPQHF. The chain carries TRBV30 and TRBJ1-5, with TRBD1 identical over 9 bases. The read is 3 residues too short to cover the CDR3 end, so that end is filled in from the germline J gene. Trimming removed 5 bases from V and 3 bases from J; junction bases left unmatched: 5. The CDR3 totals 14 residues. In germline, CDR1 is GTSNPN, CDR2 SVGIG (reference sequence).

Regarding this clone: Its ends do not fully match the called genes, so a read error is possible. Read sequence stops 3 residues before the CDR3 end, and the germline J gene provides the missing end. V is TRBV4-2 and J is TRBJ1-4; D might be TRBD1 (6 bases). Germline V gives CDR1 LGHNA, CDR2 YNFKEQ. The CDR3 is made up of 15 amino acids. CDR3 DNA (partial): TGCGCCAGCAGCCACGGCACAGGGTGGGATATGGCA. Its translation: CASSHGTGWDMA. The whole CDR3 protein reads CASSHGTGWDMALFF.

Note on this clone: Read coverage stops 3 residues before the CDR3 terminus; the germline J gene supplies the remainder. This sequence joins TRBV20-1 and TRBJ1-4; weak D call: TRBD1 (5 bases). From germline, CDR1 is DFQATT and CDR2 SNEGSKA (reference sequence). The CDR3 length is 16 residues. The covered CDR3 bases are TGCAGTGCTAGAGAGGTCCAGGGCCTTTATAATTCACCA. This gives the protein CSAREVQGLYNSP. The whole CDR3 reads CSAREVQGLYNSPLFF.

About this clone: With the read ending 3 residues before the CDR3 end, the germline J gene is used to fill in that end. Different DNA sequences within this sample yield the same CDR3. The gene calls are TRBV18 and TRBJ1-3, with a tentative D call TRBD1 (5 bases). This CDR3 contains 14 residues. The germline CDR1 and CDR2 sequences are KGHSH and LQKENI. V lost 3 bases to trimming and J lost 2 bases, with 8 bases between them. The CDR3 reads CASSPQGAGNTIYF. CDR3 bases read: TGTGCCAGCTCACCTCAGGGAGCTGGAAACACC.

On this clone itself: The read halts 3 residues ahead of the CDR3 end, with the missing end drawn from the germline J gene. The rearrangement joins TRBV18 to TRBJ2-7, with 10 bases that match TRBD1. The germline V gene has CDR1 KGHSH and CDR2 LQKENI. Trimming took 1 base from V and 5 from J; bases not matched to a gene: 11. CDR3 length: 17 amino acids. The CDR3 spells CASSPLGTGTGAHEQYF. The DNA read from the CDR3 is TGTGCCAGCTCACCACTGGGCACCGGGACAGGGGCCCACGAG.

Regarding this clone: The observed sequence ends 3 residues before the CDR3 terminus, with the missing tail filled in from the germline J gene. J is TRBJ1-4 and V is TRBV7-2, with 7 bases fitting TRBD1. Germline V lookup: CDR1 SGHTA, CDR2 FQGNSA. The CDR3 contains 15 residues. The DNA read from the CDR3 is TGTGCCAGCAGCTTAGTAAGGGGGCGAAATTCACCA. Amino acid sequence: CASSLVRGRNSP. In full, the CDR3 is CASSLVRGRNSPLFF.

Note on this clone: At one of its ends the junction is not consistent with the germline gene, which may arise from a read error. The read ends 3 residues shy of where the CDR3 ends; the end is completed using the germline J gene. The sample contains more than one DNA sequence encoding this CDR3. This chain joins TRBV30 and TRBJ1-3; TRBD1 agrees at 8 bases. The CDR3 sequence is 14 residues long. Germline CDR1 is GTSNPN and CDR2 is SVGIG (reference sequence). The CDR3 bases that were read are TGTGCCTGGAGTGTACCCAGGGGGCAAGACACA. Amino acid sequence: CAWSVPRGQDT. The whole CDR3 protein reads CAWSVPRGQDTIYF.

Regarding this clone: The read stops 3 residues short of the end of the CDR3; the missing end is completed from the germline J gene. This rearrangement joins TRBV9 to TRBJ2-5, with D perhaps matching TRBD2 (6 bases). Germline assignment: CDR1 SGDLS and CDR2 YYNGEE. V was pared by 4 bases and J by 1 base, with 17 bases between. The CDR3 has 16 residues. The DNA read from the CDR3 is TGTGCCAGCAGCACCGGTGGGGCTAGCGTCCAAGAGACC. Amino acid sequence: CASSTGGASVQET. The whole CDR3 sequence is CASSTGGASVQETQYF.